The rows below give T cell receptor beta chains drawn from one sample of a study of blood T cell repertoires in COVID-19. Produced via immunoSEQ multiplex PCR; TCRdb's table is partial and in-frame only. In the table there are about 220,000 clones, 82% of which are singletons. The sample comprised peripheral blood. The receptor source for this set is a woman of 80 years or more with acute or convalescent COVID-19. Each CDR3 is given with its conserved first and last residue. A D gene is named only where the DNA matches it firmly. Some rows mark clone size as missing; the rest say once, few, many or name a class of expanded clone.

clone_size	d_call	j_call	cdr3_length	v_call	cdr3_nt	cdr3_aa
.	TRBD1	TRBJ1-2	16	TRBV5-1	TGCGCCAGCAGCTTGGACGGGACAGGGGTACTCTATGGCTACACCTTC	CASSLDGTGVLYGYTF
.	TRBD2	TRBJ2-3	18	TRBV6-1	TGTGCCAGCAGTGGACGGGGGACTAGCGGACTGATCACAGATACGCAGTATTTT	CASSGRGTSGLITDTQYF
.	TRBD1	TRBJ1-4	14	TRBV7-2	TGTGCCAGCAGCCCGGACAGGGCGGGAGAAAAACTGTTTTTT	CASSPDRAGEKLFF
.	.	TRBJ1-2	14	TRBV5-5	TGTGCCAGCAGCTCCGGCCAGGGGATCTATGGCTACACCTTC	CASSSGQGIYGYTF
once	.	TRBJ1-5	13	TRBV7-6	TGTGCCAGCAGCCACGAGGGTGGGCGGCCCCAGCATTTT	CASSHEGGRPQHF
.	TRBD1	TRBJ2-3	16	TRBV5-1	TGCGCCAGCGGACCGCAGGGGGCGCCCAGGTCAGATACGCAGTATTTT	CASGPQGAPRSDTQYF
.	.	TRBJ1-6	14	TRBV5-1	TGCGCCAGCAGCTTGGGGCAGGGAAATTCACCCCTCCACTTT	CASSLGQGNSPLHF
.	.	TRBJ2-1	13	TRBV12-3/TRBV12-4	TGTGCCAGCAGTTTGATGATAGCCTATGAGCAGTTCTTC	CASSLMIAYEQFF
.	TRBD1	TRBJ1-2	13	TRBV10-3	TGTGCCATCAGTTCTCGGGACAGCTATGGCTACACCTTC	CAISSRDSYGYTF
.	.	TRBJ2-7	11	TRBV19	TGTGCCAGTCGTTCGTCGTACGAGCAGTACTTC	CASRSSYEQYF
.	.	TRBJ1-1	15	TRBV19	TGTGCCAGTAGTCCCCCAGGGGCTCGCGGCACTGAAGCTTTCTTT	CASSPPGARGTEAFF
.	.	TRBJ2-7	15	TRBV13	TGTGCCAGCAGCTCCCCCCAGCAGGGTCTAGGAGAGCAGTACTTC	CASSSPQQGLGEQYF
.	TRBD1	TRBJ1-6	14	TRBV19	TGTGCCAGTAACCCGGGACAGGGAGTTTCACCCCTCCACTTT	CASNPGQGVSPLHF
once	TRBD1	TRBJ1-6	15	TRBV10-3	TGTGCCATCACTGCCCAGGGGGACGCTAATTCACCCCTCCACTTT	CAITAQGDANSPLHF
.	TRBD1	TRBJ2-7	13	TRBV6-5	TGTGCCACCTCGTCGGGGACAGGAGTCGAGCAGTACTTC	CATSSGTGVEQYF
few	.	TRBJ1-1	15	TRBV15	TGTGCCACCAGCAGAGAGATTGGGGCGAACACTGAAGCTTTCTTT	CATSREIGANTEAFF
once	.	TRBJ1-1	12	TRBV6-5	TGTGCCAGCAGCCCAGTCCCCGCTGAAGCTTTCTTT	CASSPVPAEAFF
once	TRBD1	TRBJ1-5	16	TRBV19	TGTGCCAGTAGTATAGCCCGAGACAGGGTCAATCAGCCCCAGCATTTT	CASSIARDRVNQPQHF
.	TRBD1	TRBJ2-7	14	TRBV7-3	TGTGCCAGCAGCTTGACAGGGGGCGTTAACGAGCAGTACTTC	CASSLTGGVNEQYF
.	TRBD1	TRBJ1-6	14	TRBV28	TGTGCCAGCAGCTCAGACAGGGCTAATTCACCCCTCCACTTT	CASSSDRANSPLHF
.	.	TRBJ1-4	13	TRBV21-1	TGTGCCAGCTTGGGAGCCCAGTACGAAAAACTGTTTTTT	CASLGAQYEKLFF
.	.	TRBJ1-5	15	TRBV2	TGTGCCAGCACCCCGGGGGGCCGGCTAAATCAGCCCCAGCATTTT	CASTPGGRLNQPQHF
.	.	TRBJ2-1	14	TRBV6-2/TRBV6-3	TGTGCCAGCAGTTACACGCGGGCTGACAATGAGCAGTTCTTC	CASSYTRADNEQFF
.	.	TRBJ1-1	19	TRBV4-2	TGTGCCAGCAGCCAAGATGGGTTTGGCCTGGGGAGAGGGAACACTGAAGCTTTCTTT	CASSQDGFGLGRGNTEAFF
.	.	TRBJ2-2	15	TRBV28	TGTGCCAGCAGTTTAAGAGGGACGAACACCGGGGAGCTGTTTTTT	CASSLRGTNTGELFF
.	.	TRBJ1-6	16	TRBV6-1	TGTGCCAGCAGTGAAGAAGGAGCGGGGATTGGATCACCCCTCCACTTT	CASSEEGAGIGSPLHF
.	.	TRBJ2-4	17	TRBV9	TGTGCCAGCAGCCCAGCGGAGGGGAAGCTAGCCAAAAACATTCAGTACTTC	CASSPAEGKLAKNIQYF
.	TRBD2	TRBJ2-1	16	TRBV7-3	TGTGCCAGCAGCCCGACTAGCGGGGGATTCTACAATGAGCAGTTCTTC	CASSPTSGGFYNEQFF
.	.	TRBJ1-3	14	TRBV19	TGTGCCAGTAGTATGAGGACAACCATAAACACCATATATTTT	CASSMRTTINTIYF
few	.	TRBJ1-2	13	TRBV19	TGTGCCAGTAGTGGAAGGAGTGAAGTTGGCTACACCTTC	CASSGRSEVGYTF
.	.	TRBJ2-7	13	TRBV7-3	TGTGCCAGCAGTCCGCGGGGATCCTACGAGCAGTACTTC	CASSPRGSYEQYF
once	.	TRBJ1-2	13	TRBV28	TGTGCCAGCAGTTTAGAACAGGTCTATGGCTACACCTTC	CASSLEQVYGYTF
.	.	TRBJ1-3	16	TRBV3-1/TRBV3-2	TGTGCCAGTCTACTATCTCCGGGATTCTCTGGAAACACCATATATTTT	CASLLSPGFSGNTIYF
.	TRBD2	TRBJ2-3	16	TRBV7-8	TGTGCCAGCAGCTTAGACGGGGGGATAGTATCAGATACGCAGTATTTT	CASSLDGGIVSDTQYF
.	.	TRBJ2-7	13	TRBV3-1/TRBV3-2	TGTGCCAGCAGCCAACGGGGGAGCTACGAGCAGTACTTC	CASSQRGSYEQYF
.	.	TRBJ2-2	14	TRBV6-4	TGTGCCAGCAGACTACAGGAGAACACCGGGGAGCTGTTTTTT	CASRLQENTGELFF
.	.	TRBJ1-3	14	TRBV5-1	TGCGCCAGCAGCTCGACAGAGGCTGGAAACACCATATATTTT	CASSSTEAGNTIYF
.	TRBD2	TRBJ2-7	16	TRBV9	TGTGCCAGCAGCGTAGGGGGAGGGCAGGGTTTCTACGAGCAGTACTTC	CASSVGGGQGFYEQYF
.	TRBD1	TRBJ2-2	16	TRBV13	TGTGCCAGCAGCGGCCGGGACAGGGAGAACACCGGGGAGCTGTTTTTT	CASSGRDRENTGELFF
.	.	TRBJ2-2	15	TRBV7-2	TGTGCCAGCGGCAGGGACTCAGGAGGTACCGGGGAGCTGTTTTTT	CASGRDSGGTGELFF
.	TRBD2	TRBJ2-5	19	TRBV23-1	TGCGCCAGCAGTCACTCCCCCCCGCCCCTAGCGGGGGACCGGGAGACCCAGTACTTC	CASSHSPPPLAGDRETQYF
.	TRBD1	TRBJ1-1	15	TRBV9	TGTGCCAGCAGCGTAGGGGACAGCATGAACACTGAAGCTTTCTTT	CASSVGDSMNTEAFF
.	.	TRBJ1-3	16	TRBV19	TGTGCCAGTAGTATCAGCCCAGGGGTGAACGGAAACACCATATATTTT	CASSISPGVNGNTIYF
few	TRBD2	TRBJ2-1	15	TRBV9	TGTGCCAGCAGCGTTGGACTAGAGTCCTACAATGAGCAGTTCTTC	CASSVGLESYNEQFF
.	TRBD1	TRBJ1-2	15	TRBV27	TGTGCCAGCAGTTCCCGGGACAGGGCGACCTATGGCTACACCTTC	CASSSRDRATYGYTF
.	.	TRBJ1-1	16	TRBV11-3	TGTGCCAGCAGCACGGCATGGGCAGGACAGAACACTGAAGCTTTCTTT	CASSTAWAGQNTEAFF